Detailed here is one TCR beta chain. Its matching antigen is unknown. Different DNA sequences within this sample yield the same CDR3. These data originate in a study of shared clonotypes between healthy human individuals. Looking at the study overall: CD4 naive and CD4 memory each took three plates per donor, while CD8 naive took two and CD8 memory one.

Study results and limitations: Estimated clonotype richness was generally higher in naive than memory subsets.

Negatively enriched CD4+ T cells were divided by CD45RA into naive and memory. Several immunoSEQ plates held equal portions of the genomic DNA taken from each subset. Sequencing used immunoSEQ multiplex PCR; TCRdb keeps in-frame clones, though not all of them. The table records around 750,000 clones, around two thirds of them present only once. The CDR3 extends over 14 amino acids. Per the germline V gene, CDR1 is WNHNN and CDR2 is SYGVQD (reference sequence). Trimming stripped 6 bases from V and 0 bases from J, with 12 bases between. The TCR was taken from a woman aged 25 to 45 in good health. Sequencing was carried out using memory CD4+ T cells sorted from blood. Regarding subset: CD45RA-negative fraction. The chain employs TRBV10-1 and TRBJ2-7; perhaps TRBD2 as D (5 bases). The CDR3 spells CASSPNRDSYEQYF. CDR3 in DNA: TGCGCCAGCAGCCCCAACCGGGACTCCTACGAGCAGTACTTC.